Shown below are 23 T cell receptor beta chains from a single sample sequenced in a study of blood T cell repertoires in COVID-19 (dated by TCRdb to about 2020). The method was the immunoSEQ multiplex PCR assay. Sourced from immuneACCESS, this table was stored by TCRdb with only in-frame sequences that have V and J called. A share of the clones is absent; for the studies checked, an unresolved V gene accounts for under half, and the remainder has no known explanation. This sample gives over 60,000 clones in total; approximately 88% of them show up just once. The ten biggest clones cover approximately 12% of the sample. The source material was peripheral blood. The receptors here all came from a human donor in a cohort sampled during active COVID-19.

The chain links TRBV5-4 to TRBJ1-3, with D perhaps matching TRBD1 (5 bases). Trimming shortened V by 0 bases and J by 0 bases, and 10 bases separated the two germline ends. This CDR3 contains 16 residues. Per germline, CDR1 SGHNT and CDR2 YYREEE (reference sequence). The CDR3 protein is CASSLGQIPSGNTIYF. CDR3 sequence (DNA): TGTGCCAGCAGCTTGGGACAGATCCCCTCTGGAAACACCATATATTTT.

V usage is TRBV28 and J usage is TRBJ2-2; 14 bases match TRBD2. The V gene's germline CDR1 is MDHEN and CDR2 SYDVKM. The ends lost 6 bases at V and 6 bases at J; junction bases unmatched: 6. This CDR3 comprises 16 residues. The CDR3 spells CASRSGTSGSAGELFF. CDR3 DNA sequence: TGTGCCAGCAGGAGCGGGACTAGCGGGAGCGCCGGGGAGCTGTTTTTT. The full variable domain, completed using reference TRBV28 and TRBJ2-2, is DVKVTQSSRYLVKRTGEKVFLECVQDMDHENMFWYRQDPGLGLRLIYFSYDVKMKEKGDIPEGYSVSREKKERFSLILESASTNQTSMYLCASRSGTSGSAGELFFGEGSRLTVL.

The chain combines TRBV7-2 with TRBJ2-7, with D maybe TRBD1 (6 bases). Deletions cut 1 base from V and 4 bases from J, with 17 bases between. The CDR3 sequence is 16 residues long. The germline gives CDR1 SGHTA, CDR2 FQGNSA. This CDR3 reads CASSLVGRGPPYEQYF. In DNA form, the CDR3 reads TGTGCCAGCAGCTTAGTTGGCAGGGGCCCCCCTTACGAGCAGTACTTC.

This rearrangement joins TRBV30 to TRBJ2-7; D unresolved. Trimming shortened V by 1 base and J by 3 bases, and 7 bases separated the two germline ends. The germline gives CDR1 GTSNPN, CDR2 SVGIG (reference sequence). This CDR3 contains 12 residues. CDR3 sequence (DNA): TGTGCCTGGAGTGGTCAGAACTACGAGCAGTACTTC. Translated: CAWSGQNYEQYF.

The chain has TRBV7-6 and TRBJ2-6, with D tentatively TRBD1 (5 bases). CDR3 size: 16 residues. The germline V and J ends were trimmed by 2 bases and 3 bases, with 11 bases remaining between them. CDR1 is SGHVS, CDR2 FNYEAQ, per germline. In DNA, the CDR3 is TGTGCCAGCAGCTTAAGTAGGGGTCTTGGGGCCAACGTCCTGACTTTC. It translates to CASSLSRGLGANVLTF.

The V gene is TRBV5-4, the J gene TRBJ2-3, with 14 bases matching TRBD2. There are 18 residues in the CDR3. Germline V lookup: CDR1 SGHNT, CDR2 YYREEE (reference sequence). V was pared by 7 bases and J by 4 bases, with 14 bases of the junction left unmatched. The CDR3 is CASGGLAGEGPSPDTQYF. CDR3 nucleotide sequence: TGTGCCAGCGGGGGACTAGCGGGGGAGGGCCCCTCTCCAGATACGCAGTATTTT. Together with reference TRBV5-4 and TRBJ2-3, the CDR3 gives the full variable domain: ETGVTQSPTHLIKTRGQQVTLRCSSQSGHNTVSWYQQALGQGPQFIFQYYREEENGRGNFPPRFSGLQFPNYSSELNVNALELDDSALYLCASGGLAGEGPSPDTQYFGPGTRLTVL.

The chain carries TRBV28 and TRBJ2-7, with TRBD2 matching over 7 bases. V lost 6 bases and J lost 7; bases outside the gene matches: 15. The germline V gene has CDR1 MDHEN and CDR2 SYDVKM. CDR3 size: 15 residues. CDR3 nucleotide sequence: TGTGCCAGCAGCCCTGGGACTACCGGACTGAAAGAGCAGTACTTC. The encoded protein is CASSPGTTGLKEQYF. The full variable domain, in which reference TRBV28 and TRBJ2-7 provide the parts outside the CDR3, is DVKVTQSSRYLVKRTGEKVFLECVQDMDHENMFWYRQDPGLGLRLIYFSYDVKMKEKGDIPEGYSVSREKKERFSLILESASTNQTSMYLCASSPGTTGLKEQYFGPGTRLTVT.

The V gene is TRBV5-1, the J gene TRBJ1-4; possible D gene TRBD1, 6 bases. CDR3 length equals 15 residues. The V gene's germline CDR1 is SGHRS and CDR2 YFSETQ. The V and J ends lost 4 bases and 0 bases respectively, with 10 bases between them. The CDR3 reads CASSPGQTTNEKLFF. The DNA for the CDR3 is TGCGCCAGCAGCCCCGGACAGACAACTAATGAAAAACTGTTTTTT.

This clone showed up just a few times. The CDR3 region is CASSLYEQTEAFF. Here the CDR3 DNA reads TGTGCCAGCAGTTTATATGAACAGACTGAAGCTTTCTTT. The chain couples TRBV12-3 or TRBV12-4 to TRBJ1-1; D is uncertain. The CDR3 contains 13 residues. The V end was cut by 2 bases, the J end by 5 bases, with 9 bases between.

CDR3 DNA sequence: TGTGCCAGCAGCTTAGGGGGGACAAGGGACGGCTACACCTTC. Protein sequence: CASSLGGTRDGYTF. This chain links TRBV7-2 with TRBJ1-2; D possibly corresponds to TRBD1 (6 bases). Germline CDR1 and CDR2: SGHTA and FQGNSA. This CDR3 is 14 amino acids long. The ends were cut back, 1 base at V and 8 bases at J, with 14 bases in the middle.

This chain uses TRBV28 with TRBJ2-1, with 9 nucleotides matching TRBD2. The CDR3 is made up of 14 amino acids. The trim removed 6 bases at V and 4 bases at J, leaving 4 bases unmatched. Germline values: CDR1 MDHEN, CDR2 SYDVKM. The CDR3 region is CASSLSGRYNEQFF. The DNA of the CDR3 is TGTGCCAGCAGCCTTAGCGGGAGATACAATGAGCAGTTCTTC.

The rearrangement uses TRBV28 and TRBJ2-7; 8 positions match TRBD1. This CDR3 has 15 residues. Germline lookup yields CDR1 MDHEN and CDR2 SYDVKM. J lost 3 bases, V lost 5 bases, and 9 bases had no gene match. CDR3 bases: TGTGCCAGCAGTCGCTCCGGGACAGGATACTACGAGCAGTACTTC. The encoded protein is CASSRSGTGYYEQYF.

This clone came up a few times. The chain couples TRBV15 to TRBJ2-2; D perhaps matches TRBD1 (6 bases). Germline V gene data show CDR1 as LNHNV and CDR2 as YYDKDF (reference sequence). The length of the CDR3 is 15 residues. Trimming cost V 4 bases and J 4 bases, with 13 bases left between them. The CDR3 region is CATSTGQGTTGELFF. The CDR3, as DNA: TGTGCCACCAGCACAGGTCAGGGGACCACCGGGGAGCTGTTTTTT. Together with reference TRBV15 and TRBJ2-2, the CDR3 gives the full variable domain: DAMVIQNPRYQVTQFGKPVTLSCSQTLNHNVMYWYQQKSSQAPKLLFHYYDKDFNNEADTPDNFQSRRPNTSFCFLDIRSPGLGDTAMYLCATSTGQGTTGELFFGEGSRLTVL.

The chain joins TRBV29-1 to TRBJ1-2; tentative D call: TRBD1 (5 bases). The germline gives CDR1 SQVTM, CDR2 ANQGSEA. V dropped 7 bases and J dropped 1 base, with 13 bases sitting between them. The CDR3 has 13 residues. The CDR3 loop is CSASRGGNYGYTF. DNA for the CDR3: TGCAGCGCCTCGAGGGGAGGTAACTATGGCTACACCTTC.

CDR3 in DNA: TGTGCCAGCAGCTCTCCGGGACTAGCGACCGGGGAGCTGTTTTTT. Translation gives CASSSPGLATGELFF. V gene TRBV5-4 combines with J gene TRBJ2-2, with 10 positions matching TRBD2. Germline V gene data show CDR1 as SGHNT and CDR2 as YYREEE (reference sequence). The CDR3 has 15 residues. V shed 3 bases and J 5 bases; nucleotides not matched to a gene: 4.

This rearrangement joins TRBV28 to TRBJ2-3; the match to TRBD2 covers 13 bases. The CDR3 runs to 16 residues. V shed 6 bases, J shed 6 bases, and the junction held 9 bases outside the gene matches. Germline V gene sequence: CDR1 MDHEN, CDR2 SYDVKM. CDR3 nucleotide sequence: TGTGCCAGCAGCCTGACTAGCGGGAGGAGGGGGGATACGCAGTATTTT. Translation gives CASSLTSGRRGDTQYF.

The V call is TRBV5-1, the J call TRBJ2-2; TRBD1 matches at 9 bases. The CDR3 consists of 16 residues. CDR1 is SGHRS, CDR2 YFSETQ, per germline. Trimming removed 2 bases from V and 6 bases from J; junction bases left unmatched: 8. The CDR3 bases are TGCGCCAGCAGCTTTACCGGGACAGGGATTTCCGGGGAGCTGTTTTTT. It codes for CASSFTGTGISGELFF.

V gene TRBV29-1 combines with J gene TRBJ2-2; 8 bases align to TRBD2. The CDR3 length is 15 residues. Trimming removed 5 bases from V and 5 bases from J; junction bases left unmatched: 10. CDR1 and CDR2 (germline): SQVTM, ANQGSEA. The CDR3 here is CSVSGRGGQTGELFF. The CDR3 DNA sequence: TGCAGCGTTTCGGGACGCGGGGGGCAGACCGGGGAGCTGTTTTTT.

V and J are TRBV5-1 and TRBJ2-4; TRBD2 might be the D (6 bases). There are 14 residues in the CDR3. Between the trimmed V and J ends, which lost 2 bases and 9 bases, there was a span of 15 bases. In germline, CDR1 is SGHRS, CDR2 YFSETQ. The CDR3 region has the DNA TGCGCCAGCAGCTTTCCGGGGGACCGTAGCATTCAGTACTTC. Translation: CASSFPGDRSIQYF.

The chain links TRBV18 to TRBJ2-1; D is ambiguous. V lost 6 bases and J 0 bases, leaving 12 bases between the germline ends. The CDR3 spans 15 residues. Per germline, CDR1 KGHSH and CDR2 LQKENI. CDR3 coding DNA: TGTGCCAGCTCGGTAACCCTTAGCTCCTACAATGAGCAGTTCTTC. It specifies CASSVTLSSYNEQFF. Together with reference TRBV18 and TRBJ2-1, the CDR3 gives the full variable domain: NAGVMQNPRHLVRRRGQEARLRCSPMKGHSHVYWYRQLPEEGLKFMVYLQKENIIDESGMPKERFSAEFPKEGPSILRIQQVVRGDSAAYFCASSVTLSSYNEQFFGPGTRLTVL.

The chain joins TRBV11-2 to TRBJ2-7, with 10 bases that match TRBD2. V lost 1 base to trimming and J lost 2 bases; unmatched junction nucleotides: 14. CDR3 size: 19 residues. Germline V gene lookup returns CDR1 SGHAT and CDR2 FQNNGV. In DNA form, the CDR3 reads TGTGCCAGCAGCTTAGTGCGTAGTTCTCTAGCGGGAGATGCCTACGAGCAGTACTTC. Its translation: CASSLVRSSLAGDAYEQYF. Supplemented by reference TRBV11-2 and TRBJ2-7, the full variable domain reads EAGVAQSPRYKIIEKRQSVAFWCNPISGHATLYWYQQILGQGPKLLIQFQNNGVVDDSQLPKDRFSAERLKGVDSTLKIQPAKLEDSAVYLCASSLVRSSLAGDAYEQYFGPGTRLTVT.

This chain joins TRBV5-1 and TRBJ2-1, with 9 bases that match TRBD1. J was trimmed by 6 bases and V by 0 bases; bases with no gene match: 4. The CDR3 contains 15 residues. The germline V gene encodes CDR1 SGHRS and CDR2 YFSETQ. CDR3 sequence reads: CASSLGTGDPNEQFF. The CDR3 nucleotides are TGCGCCAGCAGCTTGGGGACAGGGGACCCCAATGAGCAGTTCTTC.

The CDR3 coding sequence is TGTGCCAGCTCACCCCCAAGGGAGCGGGAGCAGTTCTTC. It is translated as CASSPPREREQFF. The chain has TRBV18 and TRBJ2-1; weak D call: TRBD2 (5 bases). Looked up from germline, CDR1 is KGHSH and CDR2 is LQKENI. The CDR3 runs 13 residues. With 3 bases removed from V and 10 bases from J, the gap between germline ends came to 13 bases.